Listed here are 2 T cell receptor beta chains from one sample, sequenced in a study of CD8 T cells in Susac syndrome. A quantity of about 0.5 to 1 ug RNA underwent reverse transcription using random hexamers. TCRdb independently ran MiXCR on the immunoSEQ multiplex PCR reads; one entry per CDR3 protein. The sample consists of 130,000 or so distinct CDR3 sequences, around 96% of them appearing once. Sequencing used CD4+ T cells from PBMCs. Receptors were obtained from a human donor with multiple sclerosis.

This chain connects TRBV14 to TRBJ2-2, with 9 bases lining up with TRBD1. Per the germline V gene, CDR1 is SGHDN and CDR2 is FVKESK. V lost 4 bases and J lost 4; bases outside the gene matches: 7. There are 16 residues in the CDR3. The CDR3 here is CASSRDRVDVTGELFF. In DNA form, the CDR3 reads TGTGCCAGCAGCCGGGACAGGGTGGATGTCACCGGGGAGCTGTTTTTT.

The V and J genes are TRBV11-3 and TRBJ2-1; D assignment may be TRBD1 or TRBD2 (6 bases each). CDR1 is SGHNT and CDR2 is YENEEA in the germline V gene. Trimming stripped 0 bases from V and 2 bases from J, with 11 bases between. The length of the CDR3 is 16 residues. Written as DNA, the CDR3 is TGTGCCAGCAGCTTAGATGGAAGGGGGGCCTACAATGAGCAGTTCTTC. This encodes CASSLDGRGAYNEQFF.